These T cell receptor beta chains were read from a single sample in a study of immune cell composition in non-small cell lung cancer. Some clones are missing from TCRdb's copy, which holds only in-frame ones; the method was immunoSEQ multiplex PCR. Among some 5,000 clones listed, around 82% were seen once. The sequencing input was lung tumor tissue. Every receptor here comes from a human donor with non-small cell lung cancer. Each CDR3 is given with its conserved first and last residue. D genes are given only for firm matches. Size values are once, few and many counts, or a class for expanded clones, and some rows have none.

j_call | clone_size | d_call | v_call | cdr3_nt | cdr3_aa
TRBJ2-3 | NA | NA | TRBV7-2 | TGTGCCAGCAGCTTAGCCCGGGTCACAGATACGCAGTATTTT | CASSLARVTDTQYF
TRBJ2-7 | once | TRBD1 | TRBV4-2 | TGTGCCAGCAGCCATACCGGACAGGGAGTCTACGAGCAGTACTTC | CASSHTGQGVYEQYF
TRBJ2-1 | NA | NA | TRBV25-1 | TGTGCCAGCAGTACCCAGGACAGAGTTTACAATGAGCAGTTCTTC | CASSTQDRVYNEQFF
TRBJ1-1 | NA | NA | TRBV5-6 | TGTGCCAGCAGCTTGGTTAGTAGGGGGACTGAAGCTTTCTTT | CASSLVSRGTEAFF
TRBJ2-3 | few | TRBD2 | TRBV7-9 | TGTGCCAGCCTGGCTAGCGGCCGCACAGATACGCAGTATTTT | CASLASGRTDTQYF
TRBJ1-1 | NA | NA | TRBV7-3 | TGTGCCAGCAGCTACACAACGAACACTGAAGCTTTCTTT | CASSYTTNTEAFF
TRBJ1-5 | NA | TRBD1 | TRBV6-1 | TGTGCCAGCAGTGATGCCGGGACAGGGCCGGGGCAGCCCCAGCATTTT | CASSDAGTGPGQPQHF
TRBJ2-7 | NA | NA | TRBV9 | TGTGCCAGCAGCCCTAGACTGATTACCTACGAGCAGTACTTC | CASSPRLITYEQYF
TRBJ2-2 | NA | TRBD1 | TRBV5-1 | TGCGCCAGCAGCCAGGGACAGGCCACCGGGGAGCTGTTTTTT | CASSQGQATGELFF
TRBJ1-5 | NA | NA | TRBV5-8 | TGTGCCAGCAGCTTGGGACAGCCCTTGATAGGCAATCAGCCCCAGCATTTT | CASSLGQPLIGNQPQHF
TRBJ2-7 | NA | NA | TRBV5-1 | TGCGCCAGCAGCCCGGGACTCGATTCCTACGAGCAGTACTTC | CASSPGLDSYEQYF
TRBJ1-5 | NA | NA | TRBV2 | TGTGCCAGCAGCCCCGGTAGTAGCAATCAGCCCCAGCATTTT | CASSPGSSNQPQHF
TRBJ1-3 | NA | NA | TRBV18 | TGTGCCAGCTCACTGAACCGGGACACCAGCTCTGGAAACACCATATATTTT | CASSLNRDTSSGNTIYF